This T cell receptor beta chain was found in a study of response to subunit inactivated influenza vaccine. A single record per CDR3 protein comes from TCRdb applying MiXCR to the RT-PCR reads. The sample records under 950,000 distinct CDR3 sequences, over 20% being singletons. This clonotype was counted ten times or more. This CDR3 has 13 amino acids. The ends were cut back, 1 base at V and 3 bases at J, with 6 bases in the middle. The germline CDR1 and CDR2 sequences are LGHNA and YNFKEQ. This rearrangement joins TRBV4-2 to TRBJ2-5, with D possibly being TRBD2 (6 bases). Sequenced material: PBMCs from blood, taken about 5 days after vaccination. The TCR sequence derives from a man in his fifties or sixties who received an inactivated influenza vaccine. The CDR3 sequence is CASSQAGEETQYF. The CDR3 DNA is TGTGCCAGCAGCCAAGCGGGGGAAGAGACCCAGTACTTC.